A selection of T cell receptor beta chains follows, all from one sample in a study of control samples from healthy donors and cancer patients. Produced via immunoSEQ multiplex PCR; TCRdb's table is partial and in-frame only. Here the sample spans tens of thousands of clones, roughly 93% being singletons. Input material: PBMCs. The origin of the receptors is a woman aged 40 to 50 with lung cancer. Both conserved end residues are part of each CDR3. The D gene is left open where the match is weak. Only part of the rows carry a size: once, few, many, or a class if the clone is expanded.

V	size	D	J	CDR3	DNA
TRBV7-2	.	.	TRBJ2-5	CASSLTTLEAGTQYF	TGTGCCAGCAGCTTAACGACTCTGGAAGCGGGGACCCAGTACTTC
TRBV28	few	TRBD2	TRBJ2-1	CASSTSGGAWDEQFF	TGTGCCAGCAGTACAAGCGGGGGGGCCTGGGATGAGCAGTTCTTC
TRBV27	.	.	TRBJ1-4	CASSSGMGVANEKLFF	TGTGCCAGCAGTTCGGGGATGGGGGTGGCTAATGAAAAACTGTTTTTT
TRBV27	.	TRBD1	TRBJ2-6	CASSSVQGTGANVLTF	TGTGCCAGCAGTAGCGTACAGGGGACTGGGGCCAACGTCCTGACTTTC
TRBV6-1	.	TRBD1	TRBJ1-2	CASSEARVQGAYYGYTF	TGTGCCAGCAGTGAAGCTAGGGTACAGGGGGCATACTATGGCTACACCTTC
TRBV6-2/TRBV6-3	.	TRBD1	TRBJ2-7	CASSYGQGTTYEQYF	TGTGCCAGCAGTTACGGACAGGGGACAACTTACGAGCAGTACTTC
TRBV24-1	.	.	TRBJ1-5	CATSDGGRDNWQPQHF	TGTGCCACCAGTGATGGGGGACGCGATAACTGGCAGCCCCAGCATTTT
TRBV2	.	.	TRBJ1-2	CASNMETGPNYGYTF	TGTGCCAGCAATATGGAAACGGGGCCTAACTATGGCTACACCTTC
TRBV6-1	.	.	TRBJ1-5	CASSQAGTYSNQPQHF	TGTGCCAGCAGTCAAGCCGGGACCTATAGCAATCAGCCCCAGCATTTT
TRBV5-1	.	TRBD1	TRBJ2-7	CASSFAPGQGSEQYF	TGCGCCAGCAGCTTCGCCCCTGGACAGGGGTCCGAGCAGTACTTC
TRBV19	.	TRBD2	TRBJ2-2	CASSGLANTGELFF	TGTGCCAGTAGTGGACTAGCGAACACCGGGGAGCTGTTTTTT
TRBV28	.	.	TRBJ1-2	CASSLKDSYYGYTF	TGTGCCAGCAGTTTAAAGGACAGCTATTATGGCTACACCTTC
TRBV6-4	.	.	TRBJ1-2	CASSGSQGSYGYTF	TGTGCCAGCAGTGGCTCACAGGGTAGCTATGGCTACACCTTC
TRBV19	few	.	TRBJ2-3	CASSAQENTQYF	TGTGCCAGTAGTGCCCAGGAGAATACGCAGTATTTT
TRBV21-1	.	.	TRBJ1-1	CASSSRTRFTPEAFF	TGTGCCAGCAGCTCACGGACGAGGTTTACCCCTGAAGCTTTCTTT
TRBV7-9	.	.	TRBJ1-1	CASSPSDMNTEAFF	TGTGCCAGCAGCCCCAGCGACATGAACACTGAAGCTTTCTTT
TRBV5-1	.	.	TRBJ2-3	CASSLDRPHTDTQYF	TGCGCCAGCAGCTTGGATAGACCGCACACAGATACGCAGTATTTT
TRBV7-9	.	TRBD1	TRBJ1-1	CASSATGVNTEAFF	TGTGCCAGCAGCGCGACAGGGGTGAACACTGAAGCTTTCTTT
TRBV5-4	.	.	TRBJ1-2	CAIPQTRGYGYTF	TGTGCCATACCACAGACCAGAGGGTATGGCTACACCTTC
TRBV5-4	.	.	TRBJ2-3	CASSGPGGGTDTQYF	TGTGCCAGCAGCGGCCCGGGCGGGGGCACAGATACGCAGTATTTT
TRBV7-9	.	TRBD1	TRBJ2-1	CASSPRTGSYNEQFF	TGTGCCAGCAGCCCCAGGACAGGGAGCTACAATGAGCAGTTCTTC
TRBV12-5	.	.	TRBJ1-1	CASGSDTRGTEAFF	TGTGCTAGTGGTTCCGATACCCGGGGGACTGAAGCTTTCTTT
TRBV5-6	.	.	TRBJ2-7	CASSLQGEQYF	TGTGCCAGCAGCTTGCAGGGCGAGCAGTACTTC
TRBV10-3	.	.	TRBJ2-1	CAISESFSGHEQFF	TGTGCCATCAGTGAGTCGTTTAGCGGTCATGAGCAGTTCTTC
TRBV5-5	.	.	TRBJ2-1	CASSLGGNEQFF	TGTGCCAGCAGCTTGGGGGGTAATGAGCAGTTCTTC
TRBV9	.	TRBD2	TRBJ2-3	CASSYSGVTDTQYF	TGTGCCAGCAGCTATAGCGGGGTCACAGATACGCAGTATTTT
TRBV7-6	.	.	TRBJ2-3	CASSSYRDKTDTQYF	TGTGCCAGCAGCTCCTACCGGGACAAAACAGATACGCAGTATTTT
TRBV25-1	.	.	TRBJ1-1	CASSGRNTEAFF	TGTGCCAGCAGTGGCCGGAACACTGAAGCTTTCTTT
TRBV19	once	.	TRBJ2-7	CASSISQQHLYEQYF	TGTGCCAGTAGTATTTCTCAACAACACCTCTACGAGCAGTACTTC
TRBV29-1	few	.	TRBJ1-1	CSVGQGNTEAFF	TGCAGCGTTGGTCAAGGAAACACTGAAGCTTTCTTT
TRBV7-9	.	TRBD2	TRBJ2-1	CASSPRGRGDEQFF	TGTGCCAGCAGCCCTAGGGGTCGGGGGGATGAGCAGTTCTTC
TRBV3-1/TRBV3-2	.	.	TRBJ2-1	CASSRPGPKPYNEQFF	TGTGCCAGCAGCCGACCGGGACCGAAGCCCTACAATGAGCAGTTCTTC
TRBV19	.	.	TRBJ1-1	CASSISLGVYSVPSENTEAFF	TGTGCCAGTAGTATATCCTTGGGGGTTTATTCGGTGCCATCGGAGAACACTGAAGCTTTCTTT
TRBV3-1/TRBV3-2	.	.	TRBJ1-1	CASSQVPGITEAFF	TGTGCCAGCAGCCAAGTACCAGGGATCACTGAAGCTTTCTTT
TRBV3-1/TRBV3-2	.	.	TRBJ2-5	CASSPIPRTVLRETQYF	TGTGCCAGCAGCCCCATCCCCAGGACCGTCTTACGAGAGACCCAGTACTTC
TRBV28	.	TRBD2	TRBJ2-7	CASSTGGAVTYEQYF	TGTGCCAGCAGTACCGGGGGGGCCGTCACCTACGAGCAGTACTTC
TRBV4-1	.	.	TRBJ1-1	CASSQGQGAAEAFF	TGCGCCAGCAGCCAAGGGCAAGGTGCTGCGGAAGCTTTCTTT
TRBV19	.	TRBD2	TRBJ2-2	CASRLAGANTGELFF	TGTGCCAGTAGGTTGGCGGGGGCGAACACCGGGGAGCTGTTTTTT
TRBV3-1/TRBV3-2	.	TRBD1	TRBJ1-6	CASSQMTGANNSPLHF	TGTGCCAGCAGCCAAATGACAGGGGCCAATAATTCACCCCTCCACTTT
TRBV19	.	TRBD1	TRBJ1-1	CASSADRGMSTEAFF	TGTGCCAGTAGTGCGGACAGGGGGATGAGCACTGAAGCTTTCTTT
TRBV18	few	.	TRBJ2-5	CASSPQETQYF	TGTGCCAGCTCACCACAAGAGACCCAGTACTTC
TRBV6-5	.	TRBD1	TRBJ2-4	CASGQGVAKNIQYF	TGTGCCAGCGGACAGGGTGTCGCCAAAAACATTCAGTACTTC
TRBV5-1	.	TRBD2	TRBJ2-7	CASSFSYQAGGSHEQYF	TGCGCCAGCAGCTTCTCTTACCAAGCGGGGGGTTCCCACGAGCAGTACTTC
TRBV5-4	.	.	TRBJ1-2	CASSLRGNYGYTF	TGTGCCAGCAGCTTGAGGGGTAACTATGGCTACACCTTC
TRBV9	.	.	TRBJ1-3	CASSVGRDTGNTIYF	TGTGCCAGCAGCGTAGGGAGGGATACTGGAAACACCATATATTTT
TRBV6-5	.	TRBD2	TRBJ2-5	CASHSGGAGQETQYF	TGTGCCAGCCATAGCGGGGGGGCCGGGCAAGAGACCCAGTACTTC
TRBV28	.	TRBD2	TRBJ2-3	CASTVLAGGTDTQYF	TGTGCCAGCACCGTCTTGGCGGGGGGCACAGATACGCAGTATTTT
TRBV18	.	TRBD1	TRBJ1-2	CASSQGTGPRGYTF	TGTGCCAGCTCACAAGGGACAGGCCCACGGGGCTACACCTTC
TRBV19	.	.	TRBJ1-1	CASSYRNTEAFF	TGTGCCAGCTCGTACAGGAACACTGAAGCTTTCTTT
TRBV27	once	TRBD2	TRBJ2-3	CASSSETSGGPTDTQYF	TGTGCCAGCAGTTCAGAGACTAGCGGGGGTCCCACAGATACGCAGTATTTT
TRBV19	.	.	TRBJ1-2	CASSRPGAGGGYTF	TGTGCCAGTAGCCGCCCGGGGGCCGGAGGGGGCTACACCTTC